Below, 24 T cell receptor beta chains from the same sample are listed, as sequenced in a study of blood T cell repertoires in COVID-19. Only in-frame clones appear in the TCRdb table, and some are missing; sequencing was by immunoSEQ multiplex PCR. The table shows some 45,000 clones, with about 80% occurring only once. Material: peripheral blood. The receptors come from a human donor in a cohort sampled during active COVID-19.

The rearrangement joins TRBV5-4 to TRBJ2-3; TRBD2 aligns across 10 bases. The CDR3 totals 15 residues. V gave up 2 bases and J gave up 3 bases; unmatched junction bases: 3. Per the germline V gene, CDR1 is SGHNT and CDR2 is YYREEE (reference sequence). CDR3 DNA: TGTGCCAGCAGCTTCCCTAGCGGGAGTACAGATACGCAGTATTTT. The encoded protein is CASSFPSGSTDTQYF. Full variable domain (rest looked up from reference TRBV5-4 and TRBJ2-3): ETGVTQSPTHLIKTRGQQVTLRCSSQSGHNTVSWYQQALGQGPQFIFQYYREEENGRGNFPPRFSGLQFPNYSSELNVNALELDDSALYLCASSFPSGSTDTQYFGPGTRLTVL.

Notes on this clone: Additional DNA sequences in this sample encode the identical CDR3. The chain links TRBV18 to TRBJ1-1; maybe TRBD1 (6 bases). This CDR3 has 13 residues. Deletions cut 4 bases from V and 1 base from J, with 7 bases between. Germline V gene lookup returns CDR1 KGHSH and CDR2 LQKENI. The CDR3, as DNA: TGTGCCAGCTCACAGGGGGAGAACACTGAAGCTTTCTTT. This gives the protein CASSQGENTEAFF.

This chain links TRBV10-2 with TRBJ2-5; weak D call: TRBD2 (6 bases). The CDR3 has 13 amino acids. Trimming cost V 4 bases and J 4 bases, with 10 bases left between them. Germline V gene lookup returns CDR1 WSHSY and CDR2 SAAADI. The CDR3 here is CASSGGTVETQYF. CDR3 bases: TGCGCCAGCAGTGGAGGGACTGTAGAGACCCAGTACTTC.

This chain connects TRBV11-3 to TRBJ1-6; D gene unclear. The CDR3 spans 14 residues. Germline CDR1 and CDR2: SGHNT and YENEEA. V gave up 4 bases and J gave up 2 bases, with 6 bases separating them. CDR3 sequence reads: CASSSQAYNSPLHF. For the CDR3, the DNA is TGTGCCAGCAGCTCCCAGGCCTATAATTCACCCCTCCACTTT. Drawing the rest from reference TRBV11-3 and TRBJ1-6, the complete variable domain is EAGVVQSPRYKIIEKKQPVAFWCNPISGHNTLYWYLQNLGQGPELLIRYENEEAVDDSQLPKDRFSAERLKGVDSTLKIQPAELGDSAVYLCASSSQAYNSPLHFGNGTRLTVT.

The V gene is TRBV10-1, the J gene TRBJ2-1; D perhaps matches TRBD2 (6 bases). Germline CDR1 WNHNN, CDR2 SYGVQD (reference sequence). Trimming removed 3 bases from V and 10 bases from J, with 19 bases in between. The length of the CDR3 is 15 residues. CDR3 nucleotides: TGCGCCAGCAGTGAAAGAGGGACTTCTCGAGGGGAGCAGTTCTTC. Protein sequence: CASSERGTSRGEQFF.

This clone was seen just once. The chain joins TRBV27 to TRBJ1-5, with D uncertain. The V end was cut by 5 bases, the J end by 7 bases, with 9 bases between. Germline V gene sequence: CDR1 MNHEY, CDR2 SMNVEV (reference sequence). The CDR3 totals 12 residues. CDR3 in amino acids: CASSIPPQPQHF. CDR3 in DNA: TGTGCCAGCAGTATCCCCCCACAGCCCCAGCATTTT.

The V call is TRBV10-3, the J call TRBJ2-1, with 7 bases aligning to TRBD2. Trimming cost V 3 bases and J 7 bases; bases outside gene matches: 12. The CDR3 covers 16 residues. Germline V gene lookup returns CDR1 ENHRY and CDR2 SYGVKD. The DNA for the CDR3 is TGTGCCATCAGTGAAGTTTTAGGGGAGGGCCCGAATGAGCAGTTCTTC. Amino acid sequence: CAISEVLGEGPNEQFF.

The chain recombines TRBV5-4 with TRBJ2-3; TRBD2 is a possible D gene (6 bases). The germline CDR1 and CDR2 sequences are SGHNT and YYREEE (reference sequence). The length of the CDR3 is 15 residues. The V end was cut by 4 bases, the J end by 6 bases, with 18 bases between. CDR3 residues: CASSQGLLPTDTQYF. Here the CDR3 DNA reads TGTGCCAGCAGCCAGGGACTCCTCCCCACCGATACGCAGTATTTT.

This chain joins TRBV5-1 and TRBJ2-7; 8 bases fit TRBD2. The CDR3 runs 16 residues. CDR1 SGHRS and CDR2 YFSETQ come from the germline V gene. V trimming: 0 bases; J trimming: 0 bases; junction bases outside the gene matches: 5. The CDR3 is CASSLAGLANSYEQYF. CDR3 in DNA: TGCGCCAGCAGCTTGGCCGGACTAGCTAACTCCTACGAGCAGTACTTC.

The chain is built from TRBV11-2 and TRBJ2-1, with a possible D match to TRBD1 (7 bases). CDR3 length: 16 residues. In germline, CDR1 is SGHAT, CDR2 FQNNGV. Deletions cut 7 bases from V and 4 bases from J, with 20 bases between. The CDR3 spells CASNPRGTETYNEQFF. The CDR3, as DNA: TGTGCCAGCAACCCCCGGGGGACAGAGACTTACAATGAGCAGTTCTTC.

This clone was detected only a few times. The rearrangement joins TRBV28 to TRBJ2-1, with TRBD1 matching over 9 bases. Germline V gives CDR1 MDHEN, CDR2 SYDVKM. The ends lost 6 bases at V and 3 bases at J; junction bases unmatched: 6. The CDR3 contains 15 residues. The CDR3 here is CASSRTGGDYNEQFF. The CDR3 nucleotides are TGTGCCAGCAGCCGAACAGGGGGCGACTACAATGAGCAGTTCTTC.

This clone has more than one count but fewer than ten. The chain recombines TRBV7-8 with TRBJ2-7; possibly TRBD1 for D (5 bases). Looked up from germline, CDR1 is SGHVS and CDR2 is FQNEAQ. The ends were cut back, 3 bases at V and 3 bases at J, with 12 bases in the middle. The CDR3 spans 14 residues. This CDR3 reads CASSFTRVGYEQYF. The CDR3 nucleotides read TGTGCCAGCAGCTTTACCAGGGTGGGCTACGAGCAGTACTTC.

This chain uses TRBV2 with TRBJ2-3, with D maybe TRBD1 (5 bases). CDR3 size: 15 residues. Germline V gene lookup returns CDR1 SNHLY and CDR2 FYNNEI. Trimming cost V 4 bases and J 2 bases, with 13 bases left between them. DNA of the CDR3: TGTGCCAGCAGTGGAGTCGAAGGGGACACAGATACGCAGTATTTT. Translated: CASSGVEGDTDTQYF.

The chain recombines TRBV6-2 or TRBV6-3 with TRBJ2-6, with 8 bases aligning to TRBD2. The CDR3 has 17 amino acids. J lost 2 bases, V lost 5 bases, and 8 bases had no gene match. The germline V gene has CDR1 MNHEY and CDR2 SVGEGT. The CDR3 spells CASSTGGNSPGANVLTF. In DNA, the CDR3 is TGTGCCAGCAGTACGGGGGGGAATAGCCCTGGGGCCAACGTCCTGACTTTC.

In DNA form, the CDR3 reads TGTGCCATCAGTGAGATGGGAGGGGAGGCCGGTGAAGCTTTCTTT. Translated: CAISEMGGEAGEAFF. V gene TRBV10-3 combines with J gene TRBJ1-1, with D possibly TRBD1 on 5 matching bases. The CDR3 is 15 amino acids. Between the trimmed V and J ends, which lost 2 bases and 7 bases, there was a span of 17 bases. CDR1 is ENHRY, CDR2 SYGVKD, per germline.

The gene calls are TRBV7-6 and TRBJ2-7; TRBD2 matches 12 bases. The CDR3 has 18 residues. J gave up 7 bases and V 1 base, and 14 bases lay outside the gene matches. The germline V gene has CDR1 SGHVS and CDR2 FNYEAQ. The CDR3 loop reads CASSLEASGRAAAEEQYF. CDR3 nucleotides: TGTGCCAGCAGCTTAGAGGCTAGCGGGAGGGCTGCGGCTGAGGAGCAGTACTTC.

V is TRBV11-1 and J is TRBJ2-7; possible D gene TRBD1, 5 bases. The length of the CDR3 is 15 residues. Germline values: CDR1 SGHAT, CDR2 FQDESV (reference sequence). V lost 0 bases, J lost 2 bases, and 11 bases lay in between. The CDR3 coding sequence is TGTGCCAGCAGCTTAGCCACGACAGATGCCTACGAGCAGTACTTC. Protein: CASSLATTDAYEQYF.

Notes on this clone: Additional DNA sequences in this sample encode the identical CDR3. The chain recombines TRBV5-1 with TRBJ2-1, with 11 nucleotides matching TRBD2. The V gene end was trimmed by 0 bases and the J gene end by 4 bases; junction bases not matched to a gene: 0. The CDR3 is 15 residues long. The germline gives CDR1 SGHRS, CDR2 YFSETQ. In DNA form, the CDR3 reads TGCGCCAGCAGCTTGGGACTAGCGGGGTACAATGAGCAGTTCTTC. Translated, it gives CASSLGLAGYNEQFF.

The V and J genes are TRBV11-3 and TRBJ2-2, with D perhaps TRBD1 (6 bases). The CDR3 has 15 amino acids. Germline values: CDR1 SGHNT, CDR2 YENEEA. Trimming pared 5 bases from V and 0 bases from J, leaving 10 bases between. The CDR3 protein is CASSAYRANTGELFF. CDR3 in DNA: TGTGCCAGCAGCGCGTACAGGGCGAACACCGGGGAGCTGTTTTTT.

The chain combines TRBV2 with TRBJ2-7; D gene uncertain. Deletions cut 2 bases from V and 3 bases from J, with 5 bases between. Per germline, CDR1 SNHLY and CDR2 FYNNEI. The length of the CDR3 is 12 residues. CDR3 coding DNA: TGTGCCAGCAGTGAATCCGGCTACGAGCAGTACTTC. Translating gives CASSESGYEQYF.

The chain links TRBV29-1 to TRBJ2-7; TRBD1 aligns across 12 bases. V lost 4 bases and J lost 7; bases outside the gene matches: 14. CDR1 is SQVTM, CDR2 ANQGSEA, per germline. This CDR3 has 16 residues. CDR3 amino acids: CSVAGSVGQGAREQYF. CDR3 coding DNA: TGCAGCGTTGCCGGTAGTGTGGGACAGGGGGCTCGTGAGCAGTACTTC.

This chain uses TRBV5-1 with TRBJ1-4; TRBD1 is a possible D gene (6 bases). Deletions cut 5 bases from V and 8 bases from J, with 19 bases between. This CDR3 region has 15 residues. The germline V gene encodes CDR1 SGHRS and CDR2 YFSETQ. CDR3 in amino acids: CASRPRGGLEEKLFF. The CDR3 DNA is TGCGCCAGCAGGCCCAGGGGAGGGCTAGAAGAAAAACTGTTTTTT.

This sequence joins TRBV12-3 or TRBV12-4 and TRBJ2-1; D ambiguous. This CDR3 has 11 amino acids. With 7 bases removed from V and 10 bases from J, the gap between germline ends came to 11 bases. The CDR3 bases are TGTGCCAGCAATCTCCTTCAGGAGCAGTTCTTC. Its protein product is CASNLLQEQFF.

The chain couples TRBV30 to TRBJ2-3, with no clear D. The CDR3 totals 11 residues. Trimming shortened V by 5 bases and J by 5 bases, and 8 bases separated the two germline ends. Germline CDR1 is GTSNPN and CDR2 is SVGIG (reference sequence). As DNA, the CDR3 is TGTGCCTGGGGGCCTAGAGATACGCAGTATTTT. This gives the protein CAWGPRDTQYF.